The present T cell receptor (beta chain) was sequenced within a study of T cells in Graves' hyperthyroidism and ophthalmopathy (dated by TCRdb to the late 2010s). For the wider study: Peripheral blood samples were taken at initial diagnosis, before any treatment was given. To identify distinguishing TCR V-J signatures, a discovery cohort of 95 to 100 patients was used, comprising 40 to 45 with Graves' ophthalmopathy and about 59 with stable Graves' hyperthyroidism. Prospective prediction of ophthalmopathy was tested in an independent validation cohort of about 19 hyperthyroidism patients and 15 to 17 patients who later progressed to ophthalmopathy. The 100 discovery patients were randomly split 7:3 into training and test sets. The study also compared thyroid tissue and blood T-cell repertoires from about six Graves' hyperthyroidism patients. Following sampling, methimazole starting at 30 mg daily was given to hyperthyroidism patients, and high-dose intravenous methylprednisolone was given to ophthalmopathy patients. The paper describes TCR Vbeta CDR3 sequencing of around 140 peripheral blood samples, made up of 43 ophthalmopathy patients, around 78 hyperthyroidism patients and around 17 progressor patients.

The paper as a whole reports these results and caveats: No statistical method was used to fix the sample size in advance, and group allocation was not hidden from the investigators. In cross-validation, a model built on a 13 V-J signature told ophthalmopathy apart from stable hyperthyroidism with 87.88% sensitivity and 81% to 82% specificity, and in testing the same model reached 80%/75%. In validation, the model predicted progression to ophthalmopathy a median of about 6.5 months before onset, with about 64% sensitivity and roughly 79% specificity. Blood samples also contained most of the expanded thyroid clonotypes (frequency above 0.001), which suggests that blood repertoires may reflect thyroid immune responses.

The CDR3 goes from the cysteine to the phenylalanine over 12 residues. This entry keeps only the CDR3 DNA: 36 bases, framed from base 1. From a lookup of the germline V gene, CDR1 and CDR2 are SQVTM and ANQGSEA. V is cut by 6 bases and J by 7 bases, and the space between the germline ends is 15 bases. In this sample, this clonotype turned up many times. Its target antigen remains unknown. Per-base qualities were not stored, and no clone one base away is much larger. Amplification of TCR beta CDR3 regions was carried out from RNA transcripts. The first round of RT-PCR for the TCR CDR3 was performed with the HTBI primer set and the Qiagen OneStep RT-PCR kit. A second multiplex PCR round built the libraries, followed by size selection and purification. Paired-end sequencing of the libraries was performed with 100 bp reads on an Illumina HiSeq2000. In the source study's methods: Raw data were processed with SOAPnuke, discarding reads with adapters, uncalled bases, mean Phred below 15, or no exact constant-primer or identifier match. High-quality paired reads were merged with COPE v1.2.5, and unique nucleotide sequences were defined as clonotypes. Clonotypes were aligned to IMGT TRBV, TRBD and TRBJ reference segments using MiTCR v1.1. The analysis was restricted to V-J combinations with a frequency above 0.0001, which together covered just over 98% of the repertoires. The TCS score was defined as the ratio of F50 (clonal expansion) to E x V (chaos), calculated using BLOSUM62-based TCRdist between CDR3 peptides within each V-J. Welch's t-statistics and random forest reduced fewer than 550 V-J features to 13, which were used in a naive Bayes classifier (R e1071). The public reads were reanalyzed by TCRdb: fastp trimming at Q25, MiXCR alignment, in-frame beta chains only. Each CDR3 protein appears once, grouped with its most common genes and DNA. Clone size and V and J calls follow TCRdb, not the original study. The sample profile shows hundreds of thousands of distinct CDR3 sequences; under 20% of them were found once. The ten largest clones take up approximately 3.9% of the sample.

Graves' hyperthyroidism was defined as stable when no progression to ophthalmopathy occurred over 18 months of follow-up. Hyperthyroidism patients were newly diagnosed, had a disease duration of under 2 months, and were aged 18 to 65 years. Any patient with an uncontrolled infection, another autoimmune disease, pregnancy or lactation was excluded. Clinical symptoms, serum thyroxine and TRAb, thyroid ultrasound, and orbital computed tomography formed the basis for the diagnoses. PBMCs were isolated from about 10 ml of fresh peripheral blood by Ficoll-Paque density gradient centrifugation. Total RNA was extracted with Trizol reagent, and quality was checked on an Agilent 2100 Bioanalyzer.

The rearrangement joined TRBV29-1 to TRBJ1-1, with the D segment identity uncertain. The TCR comes from a woman aged 25-40 years with Graves' hyperthyroidism. Sequencing used blood. The CDR3 region: CSVHLGWGEAFF. The DNA sequence is as follows: TGCAGCGTCCATCTCGGGTGGGGTGAAGCTTTCTTT.